This T cell receptor (beta chain) was retrieved from a study of CD8+ T cells in alopecia areata. Study details: Treated patients swallowed 5 to 10 mg of oral tofacitinib twice daily.

It was cDNA, reverse transcribed from extracted RNA, that served as the sequencing template. The data were produced by immunoSEQ multiplex PCR, yet TCRdb's version contains in-frame clones alone and is incomplete. This sample carries tens of thousands of clones, approximately 72% of them seen once, and the ten largest clones take around 24%. Study observations and caveats: Tofacitinib produced a significant decrease in scalp clonality and in expanded CD8+ clones among the top 100.

Trimming shortened V by 7 bases and J by 7 bases, and 11 bases separated the two germline ends. Germline CDR1 reads SGHRS; CDR2 reads YFSETQ. The CDR3 has 11 amino acids. Treatment reported: oral pan-JAK inhibitor, 5-10 mg twice daily. Isolation of CD4+ and CD8+ T cells from PBMCs was achieved by sorting. This clone was found a few times. The antigen is not known. The rearrangement joins TRBV5-1 to TRBJ1-1, with D perhaps TRBD1 (6 bases). The source was CD8+ T cells sorted from blood, collected at week 24, from a patient treated with tofacitinib. The clonotype was recovered from a human donor with alopecia areata. In nucleotides, the CDR3 is TGCGCCAGCTACTTAGGGGGTGAAGCTTTCTTT. It translates to CASYLGGEAFF.